These 19 T cell receptor beta chains came from one sample sequenced in a study of blood T cell repertoires in COVID-19 (dated by TCRdb to 2020 to 2021). The method was the immunoSEQ multiplex PCR assay. TCRdb's version of the immuneACCESS table is confined to in-frame rearrangements and falls short of the full clone set. An unresolved V gene accounts for under half of the shortfall where checked; the remainder is of unknown origin. The sample profile shows tens of thousands of clones; over 75% of them were found once. The ten largest clones add up to 2.7% of the sample. Sequencing used peripheral blood. The receptors derive from a man aged 50 or older with acute or convalescent COVID-19.

The chain combines TRBV19 with TRBJ1-2; TRBD1 might be the D (6 bases). This CDR3 region has 14 residues. The V end was cut by 5 bases, the J end by 0 bases, with 10 bases between. Germline lookup yields CDR1 LNHDA and CDR2 SQIVND (reference sequence). CDR3 sequence reads: CASSVTGANYGYTF. Here the CDR3 DNA reads TGTGCCAGTAGTGTGACAGGTGCTAACTATGGCTACACCTTC.

This clone was counted a single time. CDR3 coding DNA: TGCGCCAGCAGCCAAGAACGCGGGAGCCTCTACAATGAGCAGTTCTTC. The encoded protein is CASSQERGSLYNEQFF. V is TRBV4-1 and J is TRBJ2-1, with 7 bases matching TRBD2. CDR1 is MGHRA, CDR2 YSYEKL, per germline. Losses at the gene ends were 0 bases for V and 3 bases for J; bases not matched to a gene: 5. The CDR3 is 16 amino acids.

The J gene is TRBJ1-5, the V gene TRBV7-9; D not resolved. Trimming took 1 base from V and 5 from J, leaving 6 bases between them. This CDR3 has 13 residues. Per the germline V gene, CDR1 is SEHNR and CDR2 is FQNEAQ (reference sequence). The CDR3 sequence is CASSLGVDQPQHF. For the CDR3, the DNA is TGTGCCAGCAGCTTAGGAGTGGATCAGCCCCAGCATTTT.

The rearrangement uses TRBV6-2 or TRBV6-3 and TRBJ1-5; 7 bases agree with TRBD1. J was trimmed by 1 base and V by 6 bases; bases with no gene match: 9. The germline CDR1 and CDR2 sequences are MNHEY and SVGEGT. The CDR3 has 16 amino acids. The CDR3 loop reads CASSRNRQGSNQPQHF. CDR3 DNA: TGTGCCAGCAGCCGCAACCGACAGGGCAGCAATCAGCCCCAGCATTTT.

V usage is TRBV28 and J usage is TRBJ2-7; D perhaps matches TRBD1 (6 bases). Germline values: CDR1 MDHEN, CDR2 SYDVKM. The CDR3 runs 14 residues. With 7 bases removed from V and 0 bases from J, the gap between germline ends came to 13 bases. CDR3 sequence reads: CASKIRGSSYEQYF. In nucleotides, the CDR3 is TGTGCCAGCAAAATCAGGGGCAGCTCCTACGAGCAGTACTTC.

This rearrangement joins TRBV11-3 to TRBJ1-1, with D possibly matching TRBD1 (6 bases). This CDR3 contains 14 residues. Germline V gene sequence: CDR1 SGHNT, CDR2 YENEEA. V dropped 1 base and J dropped 4 bases, with 10 bases sitting between them. The DNA for the CDR3 is TGTGCCAGCAGCTTAGTCGCAGGGGCCACTGAAGCTTTCTTT. It codes for CASSLVAGATEAFF.

This chain joins TRBV6-2 or TRBV6-3 and TRBJ2-1, with TRBD2 matching 11 bases. CDR1 MNHEY and CDR2 SVGEGT come from the germline V gene. This CDR3 is built from 16 residues. The junction had 8 bases not matched to a gene; V was cut back by 5 bases and J by 5 bases. DNA for the CDR3: TGTGCCAGCAGTAAAGGTGGGACTAGCGGTAACAATGAGCAGTTCTTC. Translating it yields CASSKGGTSGNNEQFF.

The chain carries TRBV21-1 and TRBJ1-6. TRBV21-1 corresponds to a pseudogene. This CDR3 is 14 amino acids long. The CDR3 region is CASSKAEGHSPLHF. As DNA, the CDR3 is TGTGCCAGCAGCAAAGCCGAGGGTCATTCACCCCTCCACTTT.

This chain uses TRBV7-8 with TRBJ1-1; TRBD1 matches at 10 bases. The CDR3 contains 14 residues. Trimming at V came to 4 bases and at J to 4 bases, leaving 3 bases not matched to a gene. Germline CDR1 reads SGHVS; CDR2 reads FQNEAQ. CDR3: CASSSRTGGTEAFF. The CDR3 nucleotides are TGTGCCAGCAGCTCCCGGACAGGGGGCACTGAAGCTTTCTTT.

This chain uses TRBV5-4 with TRBJ2-3, with 7 bases lining up with TRBD2. Germline loops: CDR1 SGHNT, CDR2 YYREEE (reference sequence). CDR3 length: 15 residues. J lost 3 bases, V lost 0 bases, and 4 bases had no gene match. CDR3 sequence: CASSLAGGGTDTQYF. The CDR3 coding sequence is TGTGCCAGCAGCTTGGCGGGAGGAGGAACAGATACGCAGTATTTT.

V gene TRBV6-2 or TRBV6-3 combines with J gene TRBJ2-5; 8 bases map to TRBD2. The CDR3 loop spans 15 amino acids. Germline trimming cut 6 bases from V and 0 bases from J; bases unmatched to any gene: 6. CDR1 is MNHEY and CDR2 is SVGEGT in the germline V gene. The CDR3 spells CASSPGGRYQETQYF. For the CDR3, the DNA is TGTGCCAGCAGCCCGGGAGGGCGTTACCAAGAGACCCAGTACTTC.

The V gene is TRBV18, the J gene TRBJ1-2; D ambiguous. The CDR3 is 17 amino acids. With 2 bases removed from V and 4 bases from J, the gap between germline ends came to 20 bases. Germline-derived CDR1 and CDR2 are KGHSH and LQKENI. DNA of the CDR3: TGTGCCAGCTCACCATCCCGCTCAGGACCGGGAGGCTATGGCTACACCTTC. Protein sequence: CASSPSRSGPGGYGYTF.

This clone was found once. The V call is TRBV5-1, the J call TRBJ1-1, with 7 bases identical to TRBD1. This CDR3 is built from 14 residues. The germline gives CDR1 SGHRS, CDR2 YFSETQ. J gave up 1 base and V 4 bases, and 4 bases lay outside the gene matches. CDR3 loop: CASSAQGTNTEAFF. The CDR3 bases are TGCGCCAGCAGCGCACAGGGGACGAACACTGAAGCTTTCTTT. The full variable domain, with the rest looked up from reference TRBV5-1 and TRBJ1-1, is KAGVTQTPRYLIKTRGQQVTLSCSPISGHRSVSWYQQTPGQGLQFLFEYFSETQRNKGNFPGRFSGRQFSNSRSEMNVSTLELGDSALYLCASSAQGTNTEAFFGQGTRLTVV.

V and J are TRBV27 and TRBJ1-5, with D unresolved. Germline values: CDR1 MNHEY, CDR2 SMNVEV (reference sequence). This CDR3 has 13 residues. V was clipped by 6 bases and J by 6 bases, with 12 bases between them. Here the CDR3 reads CASRRTAGQPQHF. CDR3 coding DNA: TGTGCCAGCAGGCGTACAGCCGGTCAGCCCCAGCATTTT.

The gene calls are TRBV7-9 and TRBJ1-4; perhaps TRBD1 as D (6 bases). This CDR3 is built from 15 residues. Germline CDR1 is SEHNR and CDR2 is FQNEAQ (reference sequence). The V end lost 1 base, the J end lost 3 bases, and 9 bases lay between the germline ends. CDR3 nucleotides: TGTGCCAGCAGCTTAGGGGGGCACTCTAATGAAAAACTGTTTTTT. Protein sequence: CASSLGGHSNEKLFF.

This clone was picked up one time. The chain couples TRBV6-2 or TRBV6-3 to TRBJ1-5; TRBD1 aligns across 7 bases. The CDR3 is 15 residues long. The germline V gene encodes CDR1 MNHEY and CDR2 SVGEGT. V trimming: 5 bases; J trimming: 6 bases; junction bases outside the gene matches: 10. CDR3: CASSRDSRRGQPQHF. The CDR3 DNA reads as TGTGCCAGCAGTCGGGACAGCCGACGAGGTCAGCCCCAGCATTTT.

The rearrangement uses TRBV7-2 and TRBJ1-2, with D possibly TRBD1 on 6 matching bases. The V end was cut by 7 bases, the J end by 4 bases, with 16 bases between. Per germline, CDR1 SGHTA and CDR2 FQGNSA. The CDR3 runs to 14 residues. DNA for the CDR3: TGTGCCAGCACCGACCGTACAGGGATCTATGGCTACACCTTC. It specifies CASTDRTGIYGYTF.

This sequence joins TRBV6-5 and TRBJ2-6; 7 bases line up with TRBD1. The CDR3 runs to 15 residues. In germline, CDR1 is MNHEY, CDR2 SVGAGI. The V segment lost 6 bases and the J segment 2 bases; nucleotides outside the gene matches: 4. CDR3 in amino acids: CASSRDRAGANVLTF. The DNA for the CDR3 is TGTGCCAGCAGCCGAGACAGGGCTGGGGCCAACGTCCTGACTTTC.

This clone was recorded a few times. This chain connects TRBV2 to TRBJ2-1; tentatively, D is TRBD2 (6 bases). The CDR3 sequence is 15 residues long. Germline CDR1 is SNHLY and CDR2 is FYNNEI. Trimming took off 7 bases at V and 6 bases at J, with 19 bases between the two ends. DNA of the CDR3: TGTGCCAGCACCTCCGGGAGTAAGCTCCCCAATGAGCAGTTCTTC. It specifies CASTSGSKLPNEQFF.